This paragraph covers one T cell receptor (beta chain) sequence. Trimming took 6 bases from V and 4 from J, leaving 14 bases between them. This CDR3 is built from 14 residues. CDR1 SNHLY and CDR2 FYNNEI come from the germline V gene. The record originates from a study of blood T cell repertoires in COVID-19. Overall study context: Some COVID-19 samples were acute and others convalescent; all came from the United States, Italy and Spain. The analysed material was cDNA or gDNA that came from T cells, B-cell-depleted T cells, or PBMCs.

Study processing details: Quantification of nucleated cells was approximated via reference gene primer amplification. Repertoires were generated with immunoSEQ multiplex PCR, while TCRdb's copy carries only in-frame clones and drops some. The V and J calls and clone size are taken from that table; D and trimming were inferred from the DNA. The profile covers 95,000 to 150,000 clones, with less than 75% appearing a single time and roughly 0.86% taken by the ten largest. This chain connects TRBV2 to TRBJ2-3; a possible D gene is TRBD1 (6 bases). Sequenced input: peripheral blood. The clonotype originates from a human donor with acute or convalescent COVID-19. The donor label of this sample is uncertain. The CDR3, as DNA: TGTGCCAGCAGACAGGGTTCGGACTCAGATACGCAGTATTTT. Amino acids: CASRQGSDSDTQYF.